This T cell receptor beta chain is from a study of T cell responses to AZD1222 COVID-19 vaccine. Notes on the study in general: Possibly, clonal diversity was underestimated; donors were largely white British and included more females. There were repertoire samples only from the period after the peak T cell response. Just a handful of AZD1222 recipients tested seropositive at baseline. Two AZD1222 administrations were followed by greater Spike-specific TCR breadth and depth.

The trim removed 2 bases at V and 8 bases at J, leaving 6 bases unmatched. CDR3 length: 13 amino acids. CDR1 SGHDT and CDR2 YYEEEE come from the germline V gene. In regard to this clone: Its matching antigen is unknown.

Clones were read by immunoSEQ multiplex PCR, and TCRdb kept only the in-frame ones, dropping some. The top ten hold about 7% of the sample, which has about 150,000 clones, 88% seen once. V gene TRBV5-6 combines with J gene TRBJ2-7; 8 nucleotides agree with TRBD1. The source material was peripheral blood, sampled after recovery from COVID-19. This TCR derives from an adult who had recovered from COVID-19. CDR3 coding DNA: TGTGCCAGCAGCTTCGGACAGGGTGGACAGCAGTACTTC. Translated, it gives CASSFGQGGQQYF.